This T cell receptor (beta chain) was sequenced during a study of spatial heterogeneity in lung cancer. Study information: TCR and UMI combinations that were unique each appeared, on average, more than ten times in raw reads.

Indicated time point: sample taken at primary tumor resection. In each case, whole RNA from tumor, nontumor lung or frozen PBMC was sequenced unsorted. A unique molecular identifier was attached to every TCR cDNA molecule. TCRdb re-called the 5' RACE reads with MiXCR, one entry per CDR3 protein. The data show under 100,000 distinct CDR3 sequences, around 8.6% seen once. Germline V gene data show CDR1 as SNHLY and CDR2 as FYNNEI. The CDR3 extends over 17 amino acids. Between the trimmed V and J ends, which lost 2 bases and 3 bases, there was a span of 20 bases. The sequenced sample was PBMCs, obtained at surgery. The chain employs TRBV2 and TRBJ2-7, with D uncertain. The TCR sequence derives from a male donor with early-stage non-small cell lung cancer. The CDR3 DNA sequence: TGTGCCAGCAGTGAATTAGACGGGCTTGGAAAGGGCTACGAGCAGTACTTC. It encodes CASSELDGLGKGYEQYF.